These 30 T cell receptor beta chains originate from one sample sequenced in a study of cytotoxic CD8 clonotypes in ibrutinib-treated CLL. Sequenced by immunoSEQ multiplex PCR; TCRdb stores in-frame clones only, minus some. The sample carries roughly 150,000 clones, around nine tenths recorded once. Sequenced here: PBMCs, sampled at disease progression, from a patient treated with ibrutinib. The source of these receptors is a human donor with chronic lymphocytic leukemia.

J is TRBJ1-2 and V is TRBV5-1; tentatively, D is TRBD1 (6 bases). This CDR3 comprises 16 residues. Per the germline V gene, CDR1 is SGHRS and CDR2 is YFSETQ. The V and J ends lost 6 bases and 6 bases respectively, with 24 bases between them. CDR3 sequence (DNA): TGCGCCAGCATCTGGGGGGGAATACAGGGACCAAATGGCTACACCTTC. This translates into CASIWGGIQGPNGYTF.

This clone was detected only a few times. The CDR3 coding sequence is TGTGCCAGCAGTCCAGGGGGCGCGTACGTGGCCACTGAAGCTTTCTTT. It is translated as CASSPGGAYVATEAFF. The chain is built from TRBV27 and TRBJ1-1, with 8 nucleotides matching TRBD1. Trimming cost V 5 bases and J 4 bases; bases outside gene matches: 12. The CDR3 is 16 residues long. The V gene's germline CDR1 is MNHEY and CDR2 SMNVEV (reference sequence).

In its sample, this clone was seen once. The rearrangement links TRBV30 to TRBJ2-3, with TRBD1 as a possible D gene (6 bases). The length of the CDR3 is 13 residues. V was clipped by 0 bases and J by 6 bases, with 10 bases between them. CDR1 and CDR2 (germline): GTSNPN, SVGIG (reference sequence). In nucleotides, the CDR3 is TGTGCCTGGAGTGTACAGGGCTCGGATACGCAGTATTTT. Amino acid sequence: CAWSVQGSDTQYF.

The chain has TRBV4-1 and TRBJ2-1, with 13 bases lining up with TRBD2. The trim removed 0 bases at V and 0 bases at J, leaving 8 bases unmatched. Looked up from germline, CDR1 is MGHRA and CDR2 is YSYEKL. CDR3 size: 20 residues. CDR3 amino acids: CASSQDPGLAGALSYNEQFF. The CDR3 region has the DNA TGCGCCAGCAGCCAAGATCCTGGACTAGCGGGAGCCCTCTCCTACAATGAGCAGTTCTTC.

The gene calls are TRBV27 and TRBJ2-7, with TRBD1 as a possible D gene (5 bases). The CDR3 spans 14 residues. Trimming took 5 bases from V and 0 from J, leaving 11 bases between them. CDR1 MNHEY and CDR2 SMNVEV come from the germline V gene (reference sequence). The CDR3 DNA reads TGTGCCAGCAGTATTCACAGGAGCTCCTACGAGCAGTACTTC. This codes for CASSIHRSSYEQYF.

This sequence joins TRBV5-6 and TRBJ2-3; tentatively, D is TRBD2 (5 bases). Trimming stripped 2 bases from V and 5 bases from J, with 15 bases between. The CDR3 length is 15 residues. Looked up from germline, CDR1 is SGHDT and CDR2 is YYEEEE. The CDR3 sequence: CASSLRGIHGDTQYF. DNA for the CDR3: TGTGCCAGCAGCTTACGGGGAATCCATGGAGATACGCAGTATTTT.

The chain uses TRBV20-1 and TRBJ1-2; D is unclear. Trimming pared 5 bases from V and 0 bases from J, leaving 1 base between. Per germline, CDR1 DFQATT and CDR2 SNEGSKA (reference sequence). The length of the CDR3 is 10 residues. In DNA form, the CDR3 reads TGCAGTGCTTCTAACTATGGCTACACCTTC. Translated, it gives CSASNYGYTF.

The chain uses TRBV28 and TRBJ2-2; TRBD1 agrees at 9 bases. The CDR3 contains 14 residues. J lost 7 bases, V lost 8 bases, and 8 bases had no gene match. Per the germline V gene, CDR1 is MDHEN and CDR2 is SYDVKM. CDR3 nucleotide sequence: TGTGCCAGCTTGGTCGGACAGGGGCACGGGGAGCTGTTTTTT. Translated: CASLVGQGHGELFF.

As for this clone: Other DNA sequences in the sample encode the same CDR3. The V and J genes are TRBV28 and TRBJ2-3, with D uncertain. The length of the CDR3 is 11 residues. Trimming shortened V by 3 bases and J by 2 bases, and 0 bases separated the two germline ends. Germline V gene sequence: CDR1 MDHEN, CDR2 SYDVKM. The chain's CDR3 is CASSFTDTQYF. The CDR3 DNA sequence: TGTGCCAGCAGTTTCACAGATACGCAGTATTTT.

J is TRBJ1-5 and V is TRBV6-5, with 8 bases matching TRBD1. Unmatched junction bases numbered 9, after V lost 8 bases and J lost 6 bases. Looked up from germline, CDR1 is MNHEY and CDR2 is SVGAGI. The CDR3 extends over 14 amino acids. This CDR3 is CASGPGQGSQPQHF. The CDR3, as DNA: TGTGCCAGCGGACCAGGACAGGGTAGTCAGCCCCAGCATTTT.

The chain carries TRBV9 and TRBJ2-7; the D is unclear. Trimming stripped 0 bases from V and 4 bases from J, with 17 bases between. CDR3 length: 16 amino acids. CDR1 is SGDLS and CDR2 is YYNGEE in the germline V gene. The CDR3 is CASSVVRKAPPYEQYF. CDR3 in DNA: TGTGCCAGCAGCGTAGTTAGAAAGGCCCCTCCGTACGAGCAGTACTTC. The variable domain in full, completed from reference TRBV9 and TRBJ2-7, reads DSGVTQTPKHLITATGQRVTLRCSPRSGDLSVYWYQQSLDQGLQFLIQYYNGEERAKGNILERFSAQQFPDLHSELNLSSLELGDSALYFCASSVVRKAPPYEQYFGPGTRLTVT.

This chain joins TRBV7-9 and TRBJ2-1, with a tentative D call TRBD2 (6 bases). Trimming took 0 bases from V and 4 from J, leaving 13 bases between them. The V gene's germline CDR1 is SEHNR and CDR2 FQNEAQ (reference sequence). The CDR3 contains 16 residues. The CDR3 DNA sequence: TGTGCCAGCAGCTTAGCGGAAGGACTAACTTACAATGAGCAGTTCTTC. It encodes CASSLAEGLTYNEQFF.

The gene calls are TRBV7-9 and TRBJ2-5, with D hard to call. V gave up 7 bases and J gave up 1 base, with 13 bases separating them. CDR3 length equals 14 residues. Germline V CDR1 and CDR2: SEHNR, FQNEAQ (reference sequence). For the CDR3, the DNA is TGTGCCAGCACCGGAAGACTCAGCCAAGAGACCCAGTACTTC. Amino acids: CASTGRLSQETQYF.

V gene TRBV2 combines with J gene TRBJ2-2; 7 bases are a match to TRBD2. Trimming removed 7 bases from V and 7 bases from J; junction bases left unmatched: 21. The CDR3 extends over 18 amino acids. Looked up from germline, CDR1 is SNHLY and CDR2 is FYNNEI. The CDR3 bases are TGTGCCAGCAACTGGGAGGGGCTTTCTCTTCGCGGTGGCGGGGAGCTGTTTTTT. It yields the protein CASNWEGLSLRGGGELFF.

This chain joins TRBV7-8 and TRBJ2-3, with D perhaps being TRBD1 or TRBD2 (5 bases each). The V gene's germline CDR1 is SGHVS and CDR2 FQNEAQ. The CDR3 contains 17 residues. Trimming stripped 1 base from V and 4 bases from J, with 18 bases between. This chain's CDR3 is CASSLEGGRAGPDTQYF. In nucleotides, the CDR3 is TGTGCCAGCAGCTTAGAAGGCGGCAGGGCGGGTCCAGATACGCAGTATTTT.

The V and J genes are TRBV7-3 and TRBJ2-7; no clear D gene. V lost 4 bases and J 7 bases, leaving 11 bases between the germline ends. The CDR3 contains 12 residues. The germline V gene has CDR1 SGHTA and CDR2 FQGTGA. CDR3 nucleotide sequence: TGTGCCAGCAGCTCGGGCCTGGGGGAGCAGTACTTC. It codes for CASSSGLGEQYF.

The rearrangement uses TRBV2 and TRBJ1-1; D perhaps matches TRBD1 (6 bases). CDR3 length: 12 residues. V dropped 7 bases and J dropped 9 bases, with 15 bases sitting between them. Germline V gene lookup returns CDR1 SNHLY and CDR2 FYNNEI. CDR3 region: CASTIGRGQAFF. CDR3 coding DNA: TGTGCCAGCACCATAGGGCGGGGGCAAGCTTTCTTT.

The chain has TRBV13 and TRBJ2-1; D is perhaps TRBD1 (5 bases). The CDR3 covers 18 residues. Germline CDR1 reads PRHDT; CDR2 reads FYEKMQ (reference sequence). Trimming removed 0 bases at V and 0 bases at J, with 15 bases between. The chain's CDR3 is CASSLGLGAKSSYNEQFF. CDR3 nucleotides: TGTGCCAGCAGCTTAGGCCTAGGGGCGAAGAGCTCCTACAATGAGCAGTTCTTC.

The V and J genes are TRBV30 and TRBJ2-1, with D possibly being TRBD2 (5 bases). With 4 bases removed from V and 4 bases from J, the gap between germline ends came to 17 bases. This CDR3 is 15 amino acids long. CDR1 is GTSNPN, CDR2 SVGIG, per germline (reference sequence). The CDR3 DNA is TGTGCCTGGAACCCAGCAAGCGGCCTTTACAATGAGCAGTTCTTC. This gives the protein CAWNPASGLYNEQFF.

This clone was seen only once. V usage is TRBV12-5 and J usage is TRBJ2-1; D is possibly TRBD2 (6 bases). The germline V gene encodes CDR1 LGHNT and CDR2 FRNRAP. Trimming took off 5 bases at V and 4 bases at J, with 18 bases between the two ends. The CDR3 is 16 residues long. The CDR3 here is CASGASSASVYNEQFF. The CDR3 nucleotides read TGTGCTAGTGGTGCCTCCTCGGCTAGCGTATACAATGAGCAGTTCTTC.

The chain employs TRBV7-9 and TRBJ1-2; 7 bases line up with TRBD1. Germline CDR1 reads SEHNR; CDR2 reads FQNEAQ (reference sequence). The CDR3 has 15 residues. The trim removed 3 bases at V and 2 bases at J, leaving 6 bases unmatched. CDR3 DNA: TGTGCCAGCAGCTTCACAGGGGCAGCGAACTATGGCTACACCTTC. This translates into CASSFTGAANYGYTF.

The CDR3 loop reads CASSRRRDRGSFYEQYF. The CDR3 region has the DNA TGCGCCAGCAGCCGTCGCCGGGACAGGGGGAGCTTCTACGAGCAGTACTTC. This chain joins TRBV4-3 and TRBJ2-7, with TRBD1 identical over 11 bases. Per the germline V gene, CDR1 is LGHNA and CDR2 is YSLEER. The CDR3 consists of 17 residues. The V and J ends lost 4 bases and 3 bases, in that order; junction bases with no gene match: 11.

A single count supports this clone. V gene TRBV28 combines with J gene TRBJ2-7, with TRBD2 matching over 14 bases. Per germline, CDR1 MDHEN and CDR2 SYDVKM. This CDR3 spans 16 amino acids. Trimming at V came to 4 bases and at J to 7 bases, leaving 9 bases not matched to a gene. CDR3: CASSSRTSGRTLEQYF. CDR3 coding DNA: TGTGCCAGCAGTTCTCGGACTAGCGGGAGGACTCTAGAGCAGTACTTC.

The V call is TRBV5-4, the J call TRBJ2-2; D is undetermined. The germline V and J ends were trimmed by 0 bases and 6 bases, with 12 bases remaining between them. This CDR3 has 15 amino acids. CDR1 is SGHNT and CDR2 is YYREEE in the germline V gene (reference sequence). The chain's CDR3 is CASSLGRLDSGELFF. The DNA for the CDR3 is TGTGCCAGCAGCTTGGGTAGATTGGATTCCGGGGAGCTGTTTTTT.

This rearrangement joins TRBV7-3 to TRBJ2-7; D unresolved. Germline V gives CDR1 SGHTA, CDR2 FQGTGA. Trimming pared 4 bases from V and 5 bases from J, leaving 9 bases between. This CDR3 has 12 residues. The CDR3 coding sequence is TGTGCCAGCAGCTCCTCGTACGACGAGCAGTACTTC. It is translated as CASSSSYDEQYF.

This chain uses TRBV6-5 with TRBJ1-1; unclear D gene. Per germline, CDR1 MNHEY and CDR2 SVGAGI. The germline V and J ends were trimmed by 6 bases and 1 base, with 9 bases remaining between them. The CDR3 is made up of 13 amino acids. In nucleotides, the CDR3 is TGTGCCAGCAGCCCGTACGGGAACACTGAAGCTTTCTTT. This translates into CASSPYGNTEAFF.

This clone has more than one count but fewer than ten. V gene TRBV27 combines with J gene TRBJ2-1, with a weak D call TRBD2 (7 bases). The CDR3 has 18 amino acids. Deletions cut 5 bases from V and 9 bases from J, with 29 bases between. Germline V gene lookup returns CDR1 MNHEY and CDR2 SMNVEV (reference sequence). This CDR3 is CASSPTWGRLAVGAEQFF. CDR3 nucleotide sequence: TGTGCCAGCAGTCCCACGTGGGGCCGGCTAGCGGTGGGGGCTGAGCAGTTCTTC.

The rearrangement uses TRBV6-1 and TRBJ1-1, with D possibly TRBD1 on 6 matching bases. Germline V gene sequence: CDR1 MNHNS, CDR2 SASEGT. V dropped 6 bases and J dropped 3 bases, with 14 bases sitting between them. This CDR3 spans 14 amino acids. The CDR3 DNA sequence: TGTGCCAGCAGGCGGGGAGGGGGGGACACTGAAGCTTTCTTT. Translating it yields CASRRGGGDTEAFF.

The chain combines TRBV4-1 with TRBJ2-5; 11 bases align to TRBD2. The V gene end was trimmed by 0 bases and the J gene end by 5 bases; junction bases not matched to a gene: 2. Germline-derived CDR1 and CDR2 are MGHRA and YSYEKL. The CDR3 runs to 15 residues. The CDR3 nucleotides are TGCGCCAGCAGCCAAGAGGGGACTAGCGGCGAGACCCAGTACTTC. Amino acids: CASSQEGTSGETQYF.

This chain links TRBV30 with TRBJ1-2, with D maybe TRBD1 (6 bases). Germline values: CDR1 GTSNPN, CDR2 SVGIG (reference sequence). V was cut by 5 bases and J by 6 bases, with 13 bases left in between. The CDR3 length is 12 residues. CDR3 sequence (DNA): TGTGCCTGGGCCTCAGGGGCGAATGGCTACACCTTC. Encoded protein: CAWASGANGYTF.